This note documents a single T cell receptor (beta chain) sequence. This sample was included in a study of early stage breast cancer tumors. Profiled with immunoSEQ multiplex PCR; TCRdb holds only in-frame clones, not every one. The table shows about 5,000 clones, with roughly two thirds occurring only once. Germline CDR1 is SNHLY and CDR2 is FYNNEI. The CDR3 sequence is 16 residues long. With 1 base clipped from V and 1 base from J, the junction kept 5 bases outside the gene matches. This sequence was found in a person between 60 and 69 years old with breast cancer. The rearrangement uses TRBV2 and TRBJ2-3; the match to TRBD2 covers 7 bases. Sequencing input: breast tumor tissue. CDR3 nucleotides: TGTGCCAGCAGTGAAGGGGCGGGAGTGGGCACAGATACGCAGTATTTT. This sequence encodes CASSEGAGVGTDTQYF.